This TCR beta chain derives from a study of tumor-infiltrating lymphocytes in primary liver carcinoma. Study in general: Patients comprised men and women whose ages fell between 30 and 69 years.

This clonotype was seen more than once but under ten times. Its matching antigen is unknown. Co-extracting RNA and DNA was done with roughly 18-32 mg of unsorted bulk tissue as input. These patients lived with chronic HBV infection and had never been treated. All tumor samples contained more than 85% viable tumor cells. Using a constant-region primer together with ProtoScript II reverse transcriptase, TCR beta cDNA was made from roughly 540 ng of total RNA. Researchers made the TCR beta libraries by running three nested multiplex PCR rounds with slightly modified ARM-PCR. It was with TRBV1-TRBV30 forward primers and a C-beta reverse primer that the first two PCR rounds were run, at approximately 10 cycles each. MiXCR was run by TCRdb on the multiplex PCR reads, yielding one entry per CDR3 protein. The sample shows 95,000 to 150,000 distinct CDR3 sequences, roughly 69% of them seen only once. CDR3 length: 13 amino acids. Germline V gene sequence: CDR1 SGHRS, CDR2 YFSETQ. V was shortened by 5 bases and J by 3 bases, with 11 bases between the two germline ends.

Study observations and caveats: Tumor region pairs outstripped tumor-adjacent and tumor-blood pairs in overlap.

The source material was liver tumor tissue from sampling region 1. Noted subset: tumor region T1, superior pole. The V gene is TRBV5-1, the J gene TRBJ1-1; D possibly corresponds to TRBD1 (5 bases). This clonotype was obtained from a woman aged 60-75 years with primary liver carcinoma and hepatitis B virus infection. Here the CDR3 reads CASRWGGDTEAFF. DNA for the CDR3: TGCGCCAGCAGATGGGGGGGAGACACTGAAGCTTTCTTT.